The rows below give T cell receptor beta chains drawn from one sample of a study of PD-1 blockade in classical Hodgkin lymphoma. Here immunoSEQ multiplex PCR was the method, and the copy in TCRdb shows in-frame clones only, minus some. Of some 100,000 clones listed, approximately 90% were seen once; the top ten hold about 7.1%. Source: peripheral blood mononuclear cells (PBMCs), taken before the second cycle of nivolumab. The receptors originated from a human donor with classical Hodgkin lymphoma. Both conserved end residues are part of each CDR3. Fields, in order: V gene, J gene, D gene, clone size, CDR3 DNA, CDR3 protein. The D gene is left open where the match is weak. The size of a clone is reported for some rows only, either as once, few or many, or as a class for expanded clones.

v_gene: TRBV9
j_gene: TRBJ1-3
d_gene: TRBD1
abundance: NA
CDR3nt: TGTGCCAGCAGCGCCCCCCGTCGCAGGGGGTTTTCTGGAAACACCATATATTTT
CDR3aa: CASSAPRRRGFSGNTIYF

v_gene: TRBV11-2
j_gene: TRBJ1-2
d_gene: NA
abundance: NA
CDR3nt: TGTGCCAGCAGCGAGGGTTACTACGGCTACACCTTC
CDR3aa: CASSEGYYGYTF

v_gene: TRBV11-2
j_gene: TRBJ2-5
d_gene: TRBD1
abundance: NA
CDR3nt: TGTGCCAGCAGCTTATTCCGGGACAGGGGCGCAGGGGAAGAGACCCAGTACTTC
CDR3aa: CASSLFRDRGAGEETQYF

v_gene: TRBV5-6
j_gene: TRBJ1-5
d_gene: NA
abundance: NA
CDR3nt: TGTGCCAGCAGCTTCTCGGCGGGTACAGCTAGCAATCAGCCCCAGCATTTT
CDR3aa: CASSFSAGTASNQPQHF

v_gene: TRBV10-3
j_gene: TRBJ1-4
d_gene: TRBD1
abundance: NA
CDR3nt: TGTGCCATCAGTGACCACACAGGGGTTAATGAAAAACTGTTTTTT
CDR3aa: CAISDHTGVNEKLFF

v_gene: TRBV6-5
j_gene: TRBJ2-5
d_gene: TRBD2
abundance: NA
CDR3nt: TGTGCCAGCAGACTAGCGGGGGTTCAAGAGACCCAGTACTTC
CDR3aa: CASRLAGVQETQYF

v_gene: TRBV6-1
j_gene: TRBJ2-7
d_gene: NA
abundance: NA
CDR3nt: TGTGCCAGCAGTGAAATCGGGGCAACCTACGAGCAGTACTTC
CDR3aa: CASSEIGATYEQYF

v_gene: TRBV4-2
j_gene: TRBJ2-3
d_gene: TRBD2
abundance: NA
CDR3nt: TGTGCCAGCAGCCAAGGTCAGACTAGCGGGGTCACAGATACGCAGTATTTT
CDR3aa: CASSQGQTSGVTDTQYF

v_gene: TRBV27
j_gene: TRBJ1-2
d_gene: TRBD1
abundance: NA
CDR3nt: TGTGCCAGCAGTACCCCAGGGGGCGCATATGGCTACACCTTC
CDR3aa: CASSTPGGAYGYTF

v_gene: TRBV7-9
j_gene: TRBJ2-7
d_gene: NA
abundance: NA
CDR3nt: TGTGCCAGCAGCCCCCACTCGACAGTTAGTCACGAGCAGTACTTC
CDR3aa: CASSPHSTVSHEQYF

v_gene: TRBV7-8
j_gene: TRBJ2-3
d_gene: NA
abundance: NA
CDR3nt: TGTGCCAGCAGCTTAGTGGCAGCTAGCACAGATACGCAGTATTTT
CDR3aa: CASSLVAASTDTQYF

v_gene: TRBV19
j_gene: TRBJ1-2
d_gene: NA
abundance: NA
CDR3nt: TGTGCCAGTAGTACCCCAGGGTCCAAAGGAGATGGCTACACCTTC
CDR3aa: CASSTPGSKGDGYTF

v_gene: TRBV5-4
j_gene: TRBJ1-1
d_gene: NA
abundance: NA
CDR3nt: TGTGCCAGCACGATGAACACTGAAGCTTTCTTT
CDR3aa: CASTMNTEAFF

v_gene: TRBV7-6
j_gene: TRBJ1-4
d_gene: NA
abundance: NA
CDR3nt: TGTGCCAGCAGCTTAGCGTGGGTGGGTGCAACTAATGAAAAACTGTTTTTT
CDR3aa: CASSLAWVGATNEKLFF

v_gene: TRBV6-5
j_gene: TRBJ2-5
d_gene: NA
abundance: NA
CDR3nt: TGTGCCAGCAGTTCGAGAACTAGCCCTACAAAAGAGACCCAGTACTTC
CDR3aa: CASSSRTSPTKETQYF

v_gene: TRBV6-1
j_gene: TRBJ1-3
d_gene: NA
abundance: NA
CDR3nt: TGTGCCAGCAGTGAAGAAACAGCCGGGGACGGAAACACCATATATTTT
CDR3aa: CASSEETAGDGNTIYF

v_gene: TRBV2
j_gene: TRBJ2-1
d_gene: NA
abundance: once
CDR3nt: TGTGCCAGCAATACGGCAAGCTCCTACAATGAGCAGTTCTTC
CDR3aa: CASNTASSYNEQFF

v_gene: TRBV7-9
j_gene: TRBJ1-1
d_gene: NA
abundance: once
CDR3nt: TGTGCCAGCAGCTTAGGAAGCCCGAAGGGACCGACAGGCACTGAAGCTTTCTTT
CDR3aa: CASSLGSPKGPTGTEAFF

v_gene: TRBV7-3
j_gene: TRBJ1-5
d_gene: NA
abundance: NA
CDR3nt: TGTGCCAGCAGGCGTTGTGGACCTCCAAAGGTACGAGGGCTAAGCAATCAGCCCCAGCATTTT
CDR3aa: CASRRCGPPKVRGLSNQPQHF

v_gene: TRBV5-1
j_gene: TRBJ2-7
d_gene: TRBD2
abundance: once
CDR3nt: TGCGCCAGCAACCGGCTAGCGGGGGGACGGGGCGAGCAGTACTTC
CDR3aa: CASNRLAGGRGEQYF

v_gene: TRBV28
j_gene: TRBJ2-2
d_gene: TRBD1
abundance: NA
CDR3nt: TGTGCCAGCAGTTTAGCCCGGGACAGCTACACCGGGGAGCTGTTTTTT
CDR3aa: CASSLARDSYTGELFF

v_gene: TRBV2
j_gene: TRBJ1-2
d_gene: NA
abundance: few
CDR3nt: TGTGCCAGCAGTGACAGGGGAGATGGCTACACCTTC
CDR3aa: CASSDRGDGYTF

v_gene: TRBV7-9
j_gene: TRBJ2-3
d_gene: NA
abundance: NA
CDR3nt: TGTGCCAGCAGCGAGGGGGGGGTGCGTACGCAGTATTTT
CDR3aa: CASSEGGVRTQYF

v_gene: TRBV18
j_gene: TRBJ2-2
d_gene: TRBD1
abundance: NA
CDR3nt: TGTGCCAGCTCACCACCGACCAGGGGGCAGTACACCGGGGAGCTGTTTTTT
CDR3aa: CASSPPTRGQYTGELFF

v_gene: TRBV18
j_gene: TRBJ2-1
d_gene: NA
abundance: NA
CDR3nt: TGTGCCAGCTCACCCCCGAGCTCCTACAATGAGCAGTTCTTC
CDR3aa: CASSPPSSYNEQFF

v_gene: TRBV4-1
j_gene: TRBJ1-4
d_gene: TRBD1
abundance: NA
CDR3nt: TGCGCCAGCAGCCAAGCTTGGACCGGGACAGTAAATGAAAAACTGTTTTTT
CDR3aa: CASSQAWTGTVNEKLFF

v_gene: TRBV29-1
j_gene: TRBJ2-7
d_gene: TRBD1
abundance: NA
CDR3nt: TGCAGCGTTGGGCTACACGGGACAGGGTTTTACGAGCAGTACTTC
CDR3aa: CSVGLHGTGFYEQYF

v_gene: TRBV18
j_gene: TRBJ2-5
d_gene: NA
abundance: NA
CDR3nt: TGTGCCAGCTCAACAAACGCGCTGGAAGAGACCCAGTACTTC
CDR3aa: CASSTNALEETQYF

v_gene: TRBV29-1
j_gene: TRBJ2-3
d_gene: NA
abundance: NA
CDR3nt: TGCAGCGTTGAAGACGCTGTACTAGTATCAGATACGCAGTATTTT
CDR3aa: CSVEDAVLVSDTQYF

v_gene: TRBV5-1
j_gene: TRBJ2-1
d_gene: NA
abundance: NA
CDR3nt: TGCGCCAGCAGCTTGGGTCGCGGGGAGCAGTTCTTC
CDR3aa: CASSLGRGEQFF

v_gene: TRBV9
j_gene: TRBJ2-7
d_gene: TRBD1
abundance: NA
CDR3nt: TGTGCCAGCAGCTTGACAGGGGGATTATCCTACGAGCAGTACTTC
CDR3aa: CASSLTGGLSYEQYF

v_gene: TRBV27
j_gene: TRBJ2-5
d_gene: NA
abundance: few
CDR3nt: TGTGCCAGCAGTTTAGAAGGATCCACGACCCAGTACTTC
CDR3aa: CASSLEGSTTQYF

v_gene: TRBV19
j_gene: TRBJ2-7
d_gene: TRBD2
abundance: NA
CDR3nt: TGTGCCAGTATGGGGGGGATAACCTACGAGCAGTACTTC
CDR3aa: CASMGGITYEQYF

v_gene: TRBV29-1
j_gene: TRBJ2-3
d_gene: NA
abundance: NA
CDR3nt: TGCAGCTTCCCTTCGGCAGATACGCAGTATTTT
CDR3aa: CSFPSADTQYF

v_gene: TRBV14
j_gene: TRBJ1-2
d_gene: NA
abundance: few
CDR3nt: TGTGCCAGCAGCCAGGGGAGAGGCTATGGCTACACCTTC
CDR3aa: CASSQGRGYGYTF

v_gene: TRBV11-3
j_gene: TRBJ2-2
d_gene: NA
abundance: NA
CDR3nt: TGTGCCAGCGGCTTAAGTCCCGGGGAGCTGTTTTTT
CDR3aa: CASGLSPGELFF

v_gene: TRBV5-4
j_gene: TRBJ2-1
d_gene: NA
abundance: NA
CDR3nt: TGTGCCAGCAGCTTGCCGACAGGTTACAACTACAATGAGCAGTTCTTC
CDR3aa: CASSLPTGYNYNEQFF

v_gene: TRBV25-1
j_gene: TRBJ1-2
d_gene: NA
abundance: NA
CDR3nt: TGTGCCAGCAGTGAGGGAGGATACTATGGCTACACCTTC
CDR3aa: CASSEGGYYGYTF

v_gene: TRBV30
j_gene: TRBJ1-5
d_gene: TRBD1
abundance: few
CDR3nt: TGTGCCTGGAGGGGACAGGGGGCCCCTAATCAGCCCCAGCATTTT
CDR3aa: CAWRGQGAPNQPQHF

v_gene: TRBV7-8
j_gene: TRBJ2-7
d_gene: NA
abundance: NA
CDR3nt: TGTGCCAGCAGCCCACACCTCCGGGATTACGAGCAGTACTTC
CDR3aa: CASSPHLRDYEQYF

v_gene: TRBV11-2
j_gene: TRBJ1-5
d_gene: TRBD1
abundance: NA
CDR3nt: TGTGCCAGCAGCTTCGGACAGGAAAGCAATCAGCCCCAGCATTTT
CDR3aa: CASSFGQESNQPQHF

v_gene: TRBV28
j_gene: TRBJ2-2
d_gene: TRBD1
abundance: NA
CDR3nt: TGTGCCAGCTTTACTCACAGGGGATTGACCGGGGAGCTGTTTTTT
CDR3aa: CASFTHRGLTGELFF

v_gene: TRBV4-1
j_gene: TRBJ2-5
d_gene: NA
abundance: NA
CDR3nt: TGCGCCAGCAGCCAAGGGCCTGAAGAGACCCAGTACTTC
CDR3aa: CASSQGPEETQYF

v_gene: TRBV6-5
j_gene: TRBJ1-4
d_gene: NA
abundance: NA
CDR3nt: TGTGCCAGCAGTGGAATGGACGGCGGCAATGAAAAACTGTTTTTT
CDR3aa: CASSGMDGGNEKLFF

v_gene: TRBV18
j_gene: TRBJ2-7
d_gene: NA
abundance: NA
CDR3nt: TGTGCCAGCTCACCCATACCAGCACAACAGGGTCGGCAGTACTTC
CDR3aa: CASSPIPAQQGRQYF

v_gene: TRBV21-1
j_gene: TRBJ2-3
d_gene: NA
abundance: NA
CDR3nt: TGTGCCAGCAGCAAAGTGGACCCAGATACGCAGTATTTT
CDR3aa: CASSKVDPDTQYF

v_gene: TRBV7-2
j_gene: TRBJ2-1
d_gene: NA
abundance: NA
CDR3nt: TGTGCCAGCAGTTGGGACACTAGCTCCTACAATGAGCAGTTCTTC
CDR3aa: CASSWDTSSYNEQFF

v_gene: TRBV7-3
j_gene: TRBJ2-1
d_gene: NA
abundance: NA
CDR3nt: TGTGCCAGCAGCTTAAAGGTGGTAGGCCAGGGGTTGAATGAGCAGTTCTTC
CDR3aa: CASSLKVVGQGLNEQFF

v_gene: TRBV7-2
j_gene: TRBJ1-6
d_gene: NA
abundance: NA
CDR3nt: TGTGCCAGCAGCCCGACAGGCCATTCACCCCTCCACTTT
CDR3aa: CASSPTGHSPLHF

v_gene: TRBV7-2
j_gene: TRBJ2-1
d_gene: TRBD1
abundance: NA
CDR3nt: TGTGCCAGCAGCCGGATAGGACAGGGGGCCATTGAGCAGTTCTTC
CDR3aa: CASSRIGQGAIEQFF